One and the same sample provided the 16 T cell receptor beta chains below, sequenced in a study of blood T cell repertoires in COVID-19. TCRdb keeps only in-frame clones here, not all; method: immunoSEQ multiplex PCR. The repertoire includes around 500,000 clones, 75% to 90% of them detected once, and around 7.9% sits in the top ten. The specimen sequenced was PBMCs or T cells enriched from blood (not recorded which). Source of these receptors: a woman aged 60-70 years who had recovered from COVID-19.

The rearrangement links TRBV15 to TRBJ1-2; D gene uncertain. Per the germline V gene, CDR1 is LNHNV and CDR2 is YYDKDF (reference sequence). This CDR3 region has 15 residues. Trimming stripped 3 bases from V and 7 bases from J, with 18 bases between. The CDR3 sequence: CATSSGEWAHSGYTF. As DNA, the CDR3 is TGTGCCACCAGCAGCGGGGAATGGGCCCACTCTGGCTACACCTTC.

The chain uses TRBV28 and TRBJ1-3, with D perhaps matching TRBD1 (6 bases). Germline V gives CDR1 MDHEN, CDR2 SYDVKM. Trimming removed 4 bases from V and 2 bases from J, with 12 bases in between. The CDR3 sequence is 15 residues long. The CDR3 reads CASSSQGVTGNTIYF. The CDR3 DNA is TGTGCCAGCAGTTCACAGGGAGTAACTGGAAACACCATATATTTT. Full variable domain (remainder filled in from reference TRBV28 and TRBJ1-3): DVKVTQSSRYLVKRTGEKVFLECVQDMDHENMFWYRQDPGLGLRLIYFSYDVKMKEKGDIPEGYSVSREKKERFSLILESASTNQTSMYLCASSSQGVTGNTIYFGEGSWLTVV.

The chain joins TRBV5-4 to TRBJ2-3; a possible D gene is TRBD2 (5 bases). CDR1 SGHNT and CDR2 YYREEE come from the germline V gene (reference sequence). The CDR3 totals 16 residues. Trimming stripped 1 base from V and 0 bases from J, with 12 bases between. The CDR3 spells CASSLLLGVSTDTQYF. CDR3 nucleotides: TGTGCCAGCAGCTTGCTGCTCGGGGTTAGCACAGATACGCAGTATTTT.

The rearrangement links TRBV24-1 to TRBJ1-5; no reliable D call. Germline V lookup: CDR1 KGHDR, CDR2 SFDVKD. V lost 3 bases and J lost 1, with 9 bases in between. The CDR3 is made up of 15 amino acids. CDR3 DNA: TGTGCCACCAGTGATCAGACGGAGAGCAATCAGCCCCAGCATTTT. Translated: CATSDQTESNQPQHF.

In this sample, this clone turned up a few times. The rearrangement uses TRBV3-1 (or the pseudogene TRBV3-2) and TRBJ1-3; D unresolved. Germline CDR1 is LGHDT and CDR2 is YNNKEL (reference sequence). The CDR3 consists of 15 residues. The ends were cut back, 0 bases at V and 4 bases at J, with 10 bases in the middle. Here the CDR3 DNA reads TGTGCCAGCAGCCAAGATTCTTCGTTCGGAAACACCATATATTTT. This sequence encodes CASSQDSSFGNTIYF.

This chain connects TRBV6-5 to TRBJ2-2; D remains unclear. The CDR3 covers 14 residues. The V gene's germline CDR1 is MNHEY and CDR2 SVGAGI. The ends were cut back, 5 bases at V and 1 base at J, with 8 bases in the middle. CDR3 in DNA: TGTGCCAGCAGTCTAATAAAGAACACCGGGGAGCTGTTTTTT. It specifies CASSLIKNTGELFF.

This clone was detected a few times. This chain joins TRBV7-2 and TRBJ1-5; a possible D gene is TRBD1 (6 bases). V gave up 5 bases and J gave up 5 bases, with 10 bases separating them. This CDR3 is built from 13 residues. CDR1 and CDR2 (germline): SGHTA, FQGNSA. The CDR3 region is CASSRDTYQPQHF. CDR3 in DNA: TGTGCCAGCAGCAGGGACACCTATCAGCCCCAGCATTTT.

V usage is TRBV5-1 and J usage is TRBJ2-5; 10 bases map to TRBD2. This CDR3 region has 16 residues. After removal of 1 base from V and 1 base from J, the junction contained 4 bases not matched to a gene. The germline V gene has CDR1 SGHRS and CDR2 YFSETQ. In nucleotides, the CDR3 is TGCGCCAGCAGCTTGAGCCTAGCGGGGGTCCAAGAGACCCAGTACTTC. This gives the protein CASSLSLAGVQETQYF.

The J gene is TRBJ2-1, the V gene TRBV11-3; no clear D gene. The CDR3 consists of 15 residues. V was trimmed by 1 base and J by 1 base, leaving 8 bases between them. Germline values: CDR1 SGHNT, CDR2 YENEEA. CDR3 sequence reads: CASSLVRNSYNEQFF. Here the CDR3 DNA reads TGTGCCAGCAGCTTAGTGAGGAATTCCTACAATGAGCAGTTCTTC.

In the case of this clone: The same CDR3 is also encoded by other DNA sequences in this sample. The chain joins TRBV3-1 (or the pseudogene TRBV3-2) to TRBJ1-1; D is ambiguous. Germline V gene sequence: CDR1 LGHDT, CDR2 YNNKEL (reference sequence). V lost 2 bases to trimming and J lost 1 base, with 8 bases between them. The CDR3 length is 14 residues. CDR3 residues: CASSQWGGNTEAFF. CDR3 DNA: TGTGCCAGCAGCCAATGGGGAGGGAACACTGAAGCTTTCTTT.

V gene TRBV5-1 combines with J gene TRBJ2-3; 14 bases are a match to TRBD2. The CDR3 runs 15 residues. CDR1 is SGHRS and CDR2 is YFSETQ in the germline V gene. V lost 6 bases, J lost 3 bases, and 3 bases stayed unmatched. In DNA, the CDR3 is TGCGCCAGCACCAGGACTAGCGGGGGGACAGATACGCAGTATTTT. This sequence encodes CASTRTSGGTDTQYF. Complete variable domain (other parts from reference TRBV5-1 and TRBJ2-3): KAGVTQTPRYLIKTRGQQVTLSCSPISGHRSVSWYQQTPGQGLQFLFEYFSETQRNKGNFPGRFSGRQFSNSRSEMNVSTLELGDSALYLCASTRTSGGTDTQYFGPGTRLTVL.

This sequence joins TRBV11-3 and TRBJ2-7; possible D gene TRBD1, 6 bases. Germline values: CDR1 SGHNT, CDR2 YENEEA. The CDR3 extends over 12 amino acids. With 5 bases removed from V and 4 bases from J, the gap between germline ends came to 9 bases. As DNA, the CDR3 is TGTGCCAGCAGCGGCAGGGGTTACGAGCAGTACTTC. Encoded protein: CASSGRGYEQYF.

This rearrangement joins TRBV11-2 to TRBJ1-1; no clear D gene. Trimming took 3 bases from V and 2 from J, leaving 4 bases between them. The CDR3 loop spans 12 amino acids. The germline gives CDR1 SGHAT, CDR2 FQNNGV. The CDR3 protein is CASSFVNTEAFF. CDR3 in DNA: TGTGCCAGCAGCTTCGTAAACACTGAAGCTTTCTTT.

The chain links TRBV7-9 to TRBJ1-4, with TRBD1 as a possible D gene (6 bases). The CDR3 has 15 amino acids. V lost 5 bases, J lost 4 bases, and 14 bases lay in between. Germline CDR1 SEHNR, CDR2 FQNEAQ (reference sequence). The CDR3 coding sequence is TGTGCCAGCAGCGCCTGGACAGCATATAATGAAAAACTGTTTTTT. Protein: CASSAWTAYNEKLFF. The full variable domain, completed using reference TRBV7-9 and TRBJ1-4, is DTGVSQNPRHKITKRGQNVTFRCDPISEHNRLYWYRQTLGQGPEFLTYFQNEAQLEKSRLLSDRFSAERPKGSFSTLEIQRTEQGDSAMYLCASSAWTAYNEKLFFGSGTQLSVL.

Only one count was recorded for this clone. The rearrangement links TRBV5-1 to TRBJ2-5, with TRBD1 identical over 7 bases. Germline values: CDR1 SGHRS, CDR2 YFSETQ. V gave up 4 bases and J gave up 3 bases; unmatched junction bases: 9. The CDR3 contains 15 residues. The CDR3 sequence is CASSLGAGTEETQYF. For the CDR3, the DNA is TGCGCCAGCAGCCTTGGAGCCGGGACAGAAGAGACCCAGTACTTC.

The DNA of the CDR3 is TGCGCCAGCAGTGGGGTCCTGACTGACTACGAGCAGTACTTC. This gives the protein CASSGVLTDYEQYF. The J gene is TRBJ2-7, the V gene TRBV10-2, with unresolved D. CDR1 and CDR2 from the germline V gene are WSHSY and SAAADI. V was pared by 4 bases and J by 3 bases, with 13 bases between. The CDR3 runs to 14 residues.